This TCR beta chain was found in a study of blood T cells in healthy people across ages. Germline assignment: CDR1 KGHDR and CDR2 SFDVKD. Germline trimming cut 10 bases from V and 0 bases from J; bases unmatched to any gene: 13. The CDR3 has 17 amino acids. This clonotype occurred a few times. Its antigen is currently unknown. Per-sample PBMC isolation yielded at least 6 million cells. Overall study results and limits: There was no known CMV status for donors, so expanded clonotype changes were possibly confounded.

The authors ran a second PCR of roughly 6 to 12 cycles using a sample-barcoded 5' primer and a J-beta primer mix. Every single cDNA molecule received a tag from a template-switch adaptor with 12 random nucleotides. Each sample yielded at least 3 million CDR3-containing paired-end reads. Via MiXCR, TCRdb re-called the 5' RACE reads, giving one row per CDR3 protein. The table shows about 1,500,000 distinct CDR3 sequences, with roughly 27% occurring only once. This clonotype originated in a woman in her twenties or thirties in good health. V and J are TRBV24-1 and TRBJ2-1; 8 positions agree with TRBD2. The sequenced sample was blood. The CDR3 region has the DNA TGTGCCACGGCCGCGGGGGGAGGGAGGGGCTCCTACAATGAGCAGTTCTTC. As protein: CATAAGGGRGSYNEQFF.